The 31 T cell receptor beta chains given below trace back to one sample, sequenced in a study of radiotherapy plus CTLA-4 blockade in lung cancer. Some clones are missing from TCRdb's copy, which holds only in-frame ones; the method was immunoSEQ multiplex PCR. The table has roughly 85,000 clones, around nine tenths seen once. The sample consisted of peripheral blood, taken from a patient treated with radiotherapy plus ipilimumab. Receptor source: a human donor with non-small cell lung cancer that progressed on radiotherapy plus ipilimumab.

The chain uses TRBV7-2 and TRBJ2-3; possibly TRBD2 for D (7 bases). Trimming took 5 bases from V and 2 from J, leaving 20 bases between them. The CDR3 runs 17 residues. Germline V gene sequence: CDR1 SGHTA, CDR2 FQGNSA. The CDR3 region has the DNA TGTGCCAGCAGCCACCGTAACGGGGGGCGAGCCACAGATACGCAGTATTTT. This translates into CASSHRNGGRATDTQYF. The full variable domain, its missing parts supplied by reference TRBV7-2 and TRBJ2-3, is GAGVSQSPSNKVTEKGKDVELRCDPISGHTALYWYRQSLGQGLEFLIYFQGNSAPDKSGLPSDRFSAERTGGSVSTLTIQRTQQEDSAVYLCASSHRNGGRATDTQYFGPGTRLTVL.

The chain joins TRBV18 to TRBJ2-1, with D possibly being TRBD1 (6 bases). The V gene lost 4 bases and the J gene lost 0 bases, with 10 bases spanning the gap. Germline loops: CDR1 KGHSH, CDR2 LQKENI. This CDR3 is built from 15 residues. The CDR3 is CASSQQGSSYNEQFF. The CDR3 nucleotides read TGTGCCAGCTCACAACAGGGTAGCTCCTACAATGAGCAGTTCTTC.

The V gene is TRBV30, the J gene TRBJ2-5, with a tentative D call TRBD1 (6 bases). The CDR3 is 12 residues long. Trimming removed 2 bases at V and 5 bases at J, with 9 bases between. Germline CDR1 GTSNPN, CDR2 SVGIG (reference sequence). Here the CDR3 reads CAWSFQGETQYF. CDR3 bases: TGTGCCTGGAGTTTTCAGGGGGAGACCCAGTACTTC. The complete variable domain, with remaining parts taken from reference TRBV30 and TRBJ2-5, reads SQTIHQWPATLVQPVGSPLSLECTVEGTSNPNLYWYRQAAGRGLQLLFYSVGIGQISSEVPQNLSASRPQDRQFILSSKKLLLSDSGFYLCAWSFQGETQYFGPGTRLLVL.

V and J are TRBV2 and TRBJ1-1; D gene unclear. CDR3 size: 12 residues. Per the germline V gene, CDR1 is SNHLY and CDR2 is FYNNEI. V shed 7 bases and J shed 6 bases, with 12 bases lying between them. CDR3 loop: CASTATYSEAFF. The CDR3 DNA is TGTGCCAGCACCGCGACGTACTCTGAAGCTTTCTTT.

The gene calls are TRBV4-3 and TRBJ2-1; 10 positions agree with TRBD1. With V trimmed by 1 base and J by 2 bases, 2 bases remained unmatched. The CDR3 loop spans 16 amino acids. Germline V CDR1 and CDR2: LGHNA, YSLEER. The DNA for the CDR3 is TGCGCCAGCAGCCAAGGGACAGGGGGAACCTACAATGAGCAGTTCTTC. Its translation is CASSQGTGGTYNEQFF.

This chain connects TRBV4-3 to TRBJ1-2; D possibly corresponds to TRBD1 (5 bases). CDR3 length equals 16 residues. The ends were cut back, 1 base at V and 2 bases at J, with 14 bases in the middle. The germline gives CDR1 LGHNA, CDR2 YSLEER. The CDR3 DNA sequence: TGCGCCAGCAGCCAAGTAAGGGGCAGGGCAAACTATGGCTACACCTTC. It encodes CASSQVRGRANYGYTF.

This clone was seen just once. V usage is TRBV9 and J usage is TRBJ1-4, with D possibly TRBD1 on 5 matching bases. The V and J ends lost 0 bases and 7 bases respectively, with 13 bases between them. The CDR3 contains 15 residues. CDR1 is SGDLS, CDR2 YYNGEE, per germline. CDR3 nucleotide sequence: TGTGCCAGCAGCGTAGAGGGGACGGTCTTTGAAAAACTGTTTTTT. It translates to CASSVEGTVFEKLFF.

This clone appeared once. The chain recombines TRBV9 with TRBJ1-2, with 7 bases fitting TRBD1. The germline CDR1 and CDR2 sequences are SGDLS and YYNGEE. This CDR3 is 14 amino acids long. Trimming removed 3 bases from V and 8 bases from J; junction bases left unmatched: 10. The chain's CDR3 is CASSAQGGTQGYTF. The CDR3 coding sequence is TGTGCCAGCAGCGCCCAGGGGGGAACTCAGGGCTACACCTTC.

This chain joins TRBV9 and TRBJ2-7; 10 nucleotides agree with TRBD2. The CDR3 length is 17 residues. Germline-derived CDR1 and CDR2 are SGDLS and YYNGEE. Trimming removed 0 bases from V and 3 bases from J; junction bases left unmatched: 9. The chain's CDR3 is CASSVAPSSGSLYEQYF. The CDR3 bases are TGTGCCAGCAGCGTAGCCCCCTCTAGCGGGAGTCTCTACGAGCAGTACTTC.

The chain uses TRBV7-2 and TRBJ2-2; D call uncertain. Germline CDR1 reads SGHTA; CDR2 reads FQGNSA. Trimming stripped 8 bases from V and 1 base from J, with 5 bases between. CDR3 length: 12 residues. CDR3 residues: CASGMNTGELFF. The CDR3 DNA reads TGTGCCAGCGGCATGAACACCGGGGAGCTGTTTTTT.

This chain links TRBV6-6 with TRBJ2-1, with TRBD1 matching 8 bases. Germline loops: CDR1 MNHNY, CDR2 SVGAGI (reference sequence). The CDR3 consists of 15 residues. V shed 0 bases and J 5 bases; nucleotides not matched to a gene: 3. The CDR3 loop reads CASSYSGQANNEQFF. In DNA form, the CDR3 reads TGTGCCAGCAGTTACTCGGGACAGGCTAACAATGAGCAGTTCTTC.

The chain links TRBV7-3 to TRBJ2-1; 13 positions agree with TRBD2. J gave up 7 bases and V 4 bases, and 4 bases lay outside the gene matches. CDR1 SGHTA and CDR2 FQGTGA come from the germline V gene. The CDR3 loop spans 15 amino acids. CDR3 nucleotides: TGTGCCAGCAGCTCCGGGACTAGCGGGATGAATGAGCAGTTCTTC. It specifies CASSSGTSGMNEQFF.

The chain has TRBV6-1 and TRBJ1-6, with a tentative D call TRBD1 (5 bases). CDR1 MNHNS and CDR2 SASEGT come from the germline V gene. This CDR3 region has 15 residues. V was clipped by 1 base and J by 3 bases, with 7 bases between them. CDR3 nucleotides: TGTGCCAGCAGTGAAGGGGACGGCTATAATTCACCCCTCCACTTT. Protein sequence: CASSEGDGYNSPLHF.

The CDR3 reads CASSPRQVDTGELFF. The CDR3 region has the DNA TGTGCCAGCTCACCGCGGCAGGTGGACACCGGGGAGCTGTTTTTT. The rearrangement links TRBV18 to TRBJ2-2; D is unclear. Deletions cut 3 bases from V and 3 bases from J, with 11 bases between. From germline, CDR1 is KGHSH and CDR2 LQKENI. This CDR3 is built from 15 residues.

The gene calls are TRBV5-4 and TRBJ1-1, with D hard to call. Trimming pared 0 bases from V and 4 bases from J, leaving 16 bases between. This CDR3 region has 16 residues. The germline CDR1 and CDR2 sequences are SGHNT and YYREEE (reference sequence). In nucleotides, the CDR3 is TGTGCCAGCAGCTTGGCTAGGAGTGTCGGAGGCACTGAAGCTTTCTTT. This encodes CASSLARSVGGTEAFF.

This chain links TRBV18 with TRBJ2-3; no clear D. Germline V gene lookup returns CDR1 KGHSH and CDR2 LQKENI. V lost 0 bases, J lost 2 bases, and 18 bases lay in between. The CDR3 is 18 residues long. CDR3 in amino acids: CASSPPYFTQAVTDTQYF. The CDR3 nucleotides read TGTGCCAGCTCACCACCCTATTTCACCCAGGCCGTCACAGATACGCAGTATTTT.

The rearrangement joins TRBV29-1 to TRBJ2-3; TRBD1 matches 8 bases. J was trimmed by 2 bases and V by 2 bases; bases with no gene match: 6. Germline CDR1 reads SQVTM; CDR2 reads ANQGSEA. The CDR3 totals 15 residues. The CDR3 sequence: CSVEIWQGATDTQYF. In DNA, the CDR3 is TGCAGCGTTGAAATTTGGCAGGGGGCCACAGATACGCAGTATTTT.

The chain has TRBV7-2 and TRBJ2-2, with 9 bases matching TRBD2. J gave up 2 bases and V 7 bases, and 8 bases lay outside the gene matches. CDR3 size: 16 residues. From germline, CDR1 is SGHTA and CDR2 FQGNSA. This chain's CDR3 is CASTPGRGGNTGELFF. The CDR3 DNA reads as TGTGCCAGCACCCCTGGGCGGGGGGGCAACACCGGGGAGCTGTTTTTT.

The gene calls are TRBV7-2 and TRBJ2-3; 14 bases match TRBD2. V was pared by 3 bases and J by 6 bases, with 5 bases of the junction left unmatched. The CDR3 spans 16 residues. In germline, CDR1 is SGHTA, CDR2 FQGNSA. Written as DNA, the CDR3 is TGTGCCAGCAGCTTTCGGACTAGCGGGAGGTTGGATACGCAGTATTTT. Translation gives CASSFRTSGRLDTQYF.

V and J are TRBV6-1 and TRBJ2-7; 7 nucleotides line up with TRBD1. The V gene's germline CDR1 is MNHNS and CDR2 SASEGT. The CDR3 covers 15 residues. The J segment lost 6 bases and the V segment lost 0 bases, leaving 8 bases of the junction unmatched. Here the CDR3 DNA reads TGTGCCAGCAGTGAAGCGCTACAGGGGCCCCTCGAGCAGTACTTC. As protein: CASSEALQGPLEQYF.

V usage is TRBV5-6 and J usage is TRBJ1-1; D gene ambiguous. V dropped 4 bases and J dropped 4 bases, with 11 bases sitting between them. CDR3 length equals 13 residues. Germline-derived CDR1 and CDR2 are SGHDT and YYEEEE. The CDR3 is CASSQTLSTEAFF. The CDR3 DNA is TGTGCCAGCAGCCAGACCTTGAGCACTGAAGCTTTCTTT.

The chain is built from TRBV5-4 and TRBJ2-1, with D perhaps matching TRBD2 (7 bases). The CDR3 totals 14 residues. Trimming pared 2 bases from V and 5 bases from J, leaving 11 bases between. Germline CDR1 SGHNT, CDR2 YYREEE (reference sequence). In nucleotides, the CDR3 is TGTGCCAGCAGCTTCGGGGGGCGCGACAATGAGCAGTTCTTC. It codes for CASSFGGRDNEQFF. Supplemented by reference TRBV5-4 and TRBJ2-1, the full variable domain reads ETGVTQSPTHLIKTRGQQVTLRCSSQSGHNTVSWYQQALGQGPQFIFQYYREEENGRGNFPPRFSGLQFPNYSSELNVNALELDDSALYLCASSFGGRDNEQFFGPGTRLTVL.

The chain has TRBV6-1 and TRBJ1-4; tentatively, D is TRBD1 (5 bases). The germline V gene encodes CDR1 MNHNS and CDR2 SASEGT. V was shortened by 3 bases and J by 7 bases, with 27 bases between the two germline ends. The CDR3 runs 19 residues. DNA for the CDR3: TGTGCCAGCAGTGATTCTCTTCGGGCCTGGGGGGGAATAGGTGAAAAACTGTTTTTT. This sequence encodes CASSDSLRAWGGIGEKLFF.

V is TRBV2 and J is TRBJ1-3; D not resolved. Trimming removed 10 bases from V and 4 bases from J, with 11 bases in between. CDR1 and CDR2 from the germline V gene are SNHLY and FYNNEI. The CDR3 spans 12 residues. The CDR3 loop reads CATREQGNTIYF. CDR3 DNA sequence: TGTGCCACCCGGGAGCAGGGAAACACCATATATTTT.

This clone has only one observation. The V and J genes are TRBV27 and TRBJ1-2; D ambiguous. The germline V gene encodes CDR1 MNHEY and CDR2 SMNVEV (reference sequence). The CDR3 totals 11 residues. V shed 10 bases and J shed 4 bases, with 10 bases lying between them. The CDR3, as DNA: TGTGCCACCCAGCATCTCTATGGCTACACCTTC. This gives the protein CATQHLYGYTF.

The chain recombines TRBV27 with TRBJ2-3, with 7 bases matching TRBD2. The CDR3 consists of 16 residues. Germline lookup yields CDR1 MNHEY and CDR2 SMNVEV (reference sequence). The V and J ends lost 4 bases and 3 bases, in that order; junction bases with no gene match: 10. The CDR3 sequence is CASSSLGLVGTDTQYF. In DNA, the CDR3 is TGTGCCAGCAGTTCCCTCGGACTAGTTGGGACAGATACGCAGTATTTT.

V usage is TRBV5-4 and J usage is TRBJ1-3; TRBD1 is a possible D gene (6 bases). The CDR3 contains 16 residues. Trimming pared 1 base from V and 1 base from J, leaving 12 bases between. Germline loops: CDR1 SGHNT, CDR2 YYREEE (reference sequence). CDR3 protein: CASSLKTGRSGNTIYF. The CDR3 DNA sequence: TGTGCCAGCAGCTTGAAGACAGGAAGGTCTGGAAACACCATATATTTT.

This CDR3 is CASSPWLARKSETQYF. The CDR3 nucleotides read TGCGCCAGCAGCCCTTGGCTCGCCCGAAAGTCAGAGACCCAGTACTTC. The chain couples TRBV5-1 to TRBJ2-5; D is unclear. Trimming removed 4 bases from V and 4 bases from J, with 20 bases in between. Germline V CDR1 and CDR2: SGHRS, YFSETQ. This CDR3 spans 16 amino acids.

The CDR3 is CASSSGGVTDTQYF. CDR3 nucleotides: TGTGCCAGCAGTAGCGGGGGGGTCACAGATACGCAGTATTTT. This chain links TRBV2 with TRBJ2-3; 10 bases are shared with TRBD2. V gave up 5 bases and J gave up 2 bases; unmatched junction bases: 1. Per the germline V gene, CDR1 is SNHLY and CDR2 is FYNNEI. The CDR3 extends over 14 amino acids.

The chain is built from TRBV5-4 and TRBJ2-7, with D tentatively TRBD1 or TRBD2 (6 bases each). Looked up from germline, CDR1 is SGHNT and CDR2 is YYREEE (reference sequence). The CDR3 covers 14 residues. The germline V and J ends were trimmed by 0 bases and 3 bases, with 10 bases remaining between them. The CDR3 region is CASSLGQDYYEQYF. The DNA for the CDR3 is TGTGCCAGCAGCTTGGGACAGGACTACTACGAGCAGTACTTC.

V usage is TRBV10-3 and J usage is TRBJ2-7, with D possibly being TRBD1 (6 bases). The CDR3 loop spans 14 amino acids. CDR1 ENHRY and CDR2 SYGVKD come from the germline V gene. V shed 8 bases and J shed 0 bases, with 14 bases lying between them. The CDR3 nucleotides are TGTGCCATCGCCCGACAGGAATACTCCTACGAGCAGTACTTC. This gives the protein CAIARQEYSYEQYF.